This T cell receptor beta chain stems from a study of T cells in tuberculosis. Whole-study results and caveats: Cases with active tuberculosis were adults, while controls were adolescents.

This clone was seen more than once but under ten times. No antigen is known for it. Using immunoSEQ multiplex PCR, the repertoire was profiled, and TCRdb retains in-frame clones only, with some absent. The data show 25,000 to 35,000 clones, under 95% seen once. CDR1 is SNHLY and CDR2 is FYNNEI in the germline V gene. The CDR3 spans 14 residues. The V end lost 4 bases, the J end lost 0 bases, and 9 bases lay between the germline ends. Tuberculin skin test and IGRA determined adolescents' latent tuberculosis status at entry. Input material: PBMCs. The receptor comes from a donor between 10 and 35 years old with latent tuberculosis or without tuberculosis infection. Some clones in this sample may be carry-over from other donors' samples. The genes are TRBV2 and TRBJ1-2; D call uncertain. CDR3 in amino acids: CASSGSTTNYGYTF. CDR3 in DNA: TGTGCCAGCAGTGGTAGCACTACTAACTATGGCTACACCTTC. Full variable domain (remainder filled in from reference TRBV2 and TRBJ1-2): EPEVTQTPSHQVTQMGQEVILRCVPISNHLYFYWYRQILGQKVEFLVSFYNNEISEKSEIFDDQFSVERPDGSNFTLKIRSTKLEDSAMYFCASSGSTTNYGYTFGSGTRLTVV.